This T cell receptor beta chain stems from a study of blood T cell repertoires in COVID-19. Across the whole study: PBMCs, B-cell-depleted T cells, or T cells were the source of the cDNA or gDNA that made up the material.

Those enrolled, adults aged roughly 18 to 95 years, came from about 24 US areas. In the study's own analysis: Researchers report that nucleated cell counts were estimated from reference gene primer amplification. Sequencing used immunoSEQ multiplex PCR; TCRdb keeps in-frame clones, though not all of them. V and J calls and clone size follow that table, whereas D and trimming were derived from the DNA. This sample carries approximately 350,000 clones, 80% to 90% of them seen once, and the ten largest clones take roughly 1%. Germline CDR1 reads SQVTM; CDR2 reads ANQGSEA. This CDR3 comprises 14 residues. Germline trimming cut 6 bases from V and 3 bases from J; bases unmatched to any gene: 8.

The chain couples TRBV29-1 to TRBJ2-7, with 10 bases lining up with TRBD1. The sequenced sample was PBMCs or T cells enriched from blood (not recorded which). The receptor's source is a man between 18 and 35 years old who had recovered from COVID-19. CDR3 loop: CSVAARTGGYEQYF. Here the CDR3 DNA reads TGCAGCGTAGCCGCCCGGACAGGGGGCTACGAGCAGTACTTC.